A selection of T cell receptor beta chains follows, all from one sample in a study of long-term antiretroviral therapy in people with HIV. Assay: immunoSEQ multiplex PCR; the TCRdb copy retains only in-frame clones and omits some. The repertoire holds about 20,000 clones, about 87% seen once, with around 3% in the top ten. Here the sequenced sample was unsorted PBMCs, taken 2.6 years after starting antiretroviral therapy. The source of these receptors is a woman aged 50 to 65 with HIV. CDR3s include the opening cysteine and the closing phenylalanine or tryptophan. Each record gives: J gene, clone size, V gene, D gene, CDR3 DNA, CDR3 protein. The D gene is left open where the match is weak. Size is stated for part of the rows, as once, few or many counts, or as a class when the clone is expanded.

>TRBJ1-1|NA|TRBV11-2|NA
TGTGCCAGCAGCTTAGGGCCCGGGATGACGGAGGGGACTGAAGCTTTCTTT
CASSLGPGMTEGTEAFF
>TRBJ1-2|NA|TRBV30|NA
TGTGCCTGGAGGGGGAACCTGGAGGGCTACACCTTC
CAWRGNLEGYTF
>TRBJ1-5|few|TRBV5-6|NA
TGTGCCAGCAGCCTGATAAATCAGCCCCAGCATTTT
CASSLINQPQHF
>TRBJ1-1|NA|TRBV28|NA
TGTGCCAGTGGGGAGGGGACCCTGGTCACTGAAGCTTTCTTT
CASGEGTLVTEAFF
>TRBJ2-1|NA|TRBV18|TRBD2
TGTGCCAGCTCACCACGATTTACTAGCGGGAGCGGCGATGAGCAGTTCTTC
CASSPRFTSGSGDEQFF
>TRBJ2-5|once|TRBV7-2|NA
TGTGCCAGCAGCTTAGGAGGCGGGAATGTCCTGGAGACCCAGTACTTC
CASSLGGGNVLETQYF
>TRBJ1-2|few|TRBV21-1|NA
TGTGCCAGCAGCAAATTCAGTTATGGCTACACCTTC
CASSKFSYGYTF
>TRBJ2-5|few|TRBV28|TRBD2
TGTGCCAGCAGTTTCGGGGGGAGTCTCCAAGAGACCCAGTACTTC
CASSFGGSLQETQYF
>TRBJ2-7|few|TRBV27|NA
TGTGCCAGCAGTTTCGGCTACCTCTACGAGCAGTACTTC
CASSFGYLYEQYF
>TRBJ2-1|NA|TRBV5-1|NA
TGCGCCAGCAGCTTGGTACGGCGGGAACGGTACAATGAGCAGTTCTTC
CASSLVRRERYNEQFF
>TRBJ2-3|NA|TRBV15|TRBD2
TGTGCCACCAGCGCGGAACTTAGCGGGCATAACACAGATACGCAGTATTTT
CATSAELSGHNTDTQYF
>TRBJ2-7|NA|TRBV7-8|NA
TGTGCCACTAGCCGGGTGCGGGACCTGCACTACGAGCAGTACTTC
CATSRVRDLHYEQYF
>TRBJ2-7|NA|TRBV7-2|NA
TGTGCCAGCACCTGGACAGAGGGTCCCTACGAGCAGTACTTC
CASTWTEGPYEQYF
>TRBJ2-2|few|TRBV5-8|NA
TGTGCCAGCAGGTGGACAGACACCGGGGAGCTGTTTTTT
CASRWTDTGELFF
>TRBJ2-3|NA|TRBV5-6|NA
TGTGCCAGCAGCTTGGCCGGGGCAGGCACAGATACGCAGTATTTT
CASSLAGAGTDTQYF
>TRBJ2-2|NA|TRBV11-3|NA
TGTGCCAGCAGCCTAGCCCGTGCGAACACCGGGGAGCTGTTTTTT
CASSLARANTGELFF